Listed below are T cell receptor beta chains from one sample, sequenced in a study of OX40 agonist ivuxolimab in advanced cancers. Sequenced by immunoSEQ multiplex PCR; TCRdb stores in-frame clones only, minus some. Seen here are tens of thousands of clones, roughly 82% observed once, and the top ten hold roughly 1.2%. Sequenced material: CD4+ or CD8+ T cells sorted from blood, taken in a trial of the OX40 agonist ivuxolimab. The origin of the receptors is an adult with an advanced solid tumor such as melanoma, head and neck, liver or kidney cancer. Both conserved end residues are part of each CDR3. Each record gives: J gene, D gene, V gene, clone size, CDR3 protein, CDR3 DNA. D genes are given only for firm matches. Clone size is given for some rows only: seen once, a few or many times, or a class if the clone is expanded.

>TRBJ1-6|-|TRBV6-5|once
CASSYSRFRMDSPLHF
TGTGCCAGCAGTTACTCGAGGTTCCGGATGGATTCACCCCTCCACTTT
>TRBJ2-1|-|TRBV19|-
CASSIDLGQYNEQFF
TGTGCCAGTAGTATAGATCTAGGCCAGTACAATGAGCAGTTCTTC
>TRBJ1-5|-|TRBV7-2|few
CASSLTGNQPQHF
TGTGCCAGCAGCTTAACTGGAAATCAGCCCCAGCATTTT
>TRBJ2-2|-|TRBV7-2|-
CASSPQPGLTGELFF
TGTGCCAGCAGCCCCCAGCCGGGACTCACCGGGGAGCTGTTTTTT
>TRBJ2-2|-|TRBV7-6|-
CASSIGSEELFF
TGTGCCAGCAGCATCGGGTCCGAAGAGCTGTTTTTT
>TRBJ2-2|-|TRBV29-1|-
CSVWENTGELFF
TGCAGCGTTTGGGAAAACACCGGGGAGCTGTTTTTT
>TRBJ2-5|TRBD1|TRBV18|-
CASSPQDREAAQYF
TGTGCCAGCTCACCCCAGGACAGGGAGGCAGCCCAGTACTTC
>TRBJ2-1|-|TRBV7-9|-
CASLPGTEYNEQFF
TGTGCCAGCCTCCCCGGGACGGAATACAATGAGCAGTTCTTC
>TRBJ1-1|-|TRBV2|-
CASSEGITEAFF
TGTGCCAGCAGTGAGGGTATCACTGAAGCTTTCTTT
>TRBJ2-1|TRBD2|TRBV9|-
CASSVGSSGGYNEQFF
TGTGCCAGCAGCGTAGGGTCCAGCGGGGGTTACAATGAGCAGTTCTTC
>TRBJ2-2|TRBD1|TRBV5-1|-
CASSVQGSGELFF
TGCGCCAGCAGCGTACAGGGGTCCGGGGAGCTGTTTTTT
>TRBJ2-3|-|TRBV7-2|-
CASSLALEADTQYF
TGTGCCAGCAGCTTAGCCCTAGAGGCGGATACGCAGTATTTT
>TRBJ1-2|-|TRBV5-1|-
CASSLGGGYGYTF
TGCGCCAGCAGCTTGGGCGGAGGTTATGGCTACACCTTC
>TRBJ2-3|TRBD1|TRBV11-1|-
CASSSRDSSTDTQYF
TGTGCCAGCAGCTCTCGGGACAGTAGCACAGATACGCAGTATTTT
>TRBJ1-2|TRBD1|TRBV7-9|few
CASSHRVGTGNYGYTF
TGTGCCAGCAGCCATCGTGTCGGGACAGGGAACTATGGCTACACCTTC
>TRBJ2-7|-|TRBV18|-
CASSPPGVEPQYF
TGTGCCAGCTCACCACCGGGGGTCGAGCCGCAGTACTTC
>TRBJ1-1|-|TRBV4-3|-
CASSQFSLMNTEAFF
TGCGCCAGCAGCCAATTCTCTCTCATGAACACTGAAGCTTTCTTT
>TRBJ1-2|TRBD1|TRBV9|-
CASRETSGGPYGYTF
TGTGCCAGCAGGGAGACGTCAGGGGGCCCATATGGCTACACCTTC
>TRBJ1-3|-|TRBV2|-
CASSVTGGNTIYF
TGTGCCAGCAGTGTGACGGGAGGAAACACCATATATTTT
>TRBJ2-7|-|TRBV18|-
CASSPGGSYEQYF
TGTGCCAGCTCACCAGGGGGTTCCTACGAGCAGTACTTC
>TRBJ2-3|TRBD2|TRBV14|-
CASSQSRGGQYF
TGTGCCAGCAGCCAATCTCGGGGGGGGCAGTATTTT
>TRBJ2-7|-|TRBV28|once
CASSSGSFLSYEQYF
TGTGCCAGCAGTTCCGGGTCCTTCCTCTCCTACGAGCAGTACTTC
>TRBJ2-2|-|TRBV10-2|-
CASSRGNTGELFF
TGCGCCAGCAGCAGGGGTAACACCGGGGAGCTGTTTTTT
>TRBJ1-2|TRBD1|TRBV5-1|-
CASSPGTGGNYGYTF
TGCGCCAGCAGCCCGGGGACAGGGGGCAACTATGGCTACACCTTC
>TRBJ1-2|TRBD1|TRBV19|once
CASSTGQGAGSF
TGTGCCAGTAGTACCGGACAGGGGGCGGGTTCCTTC
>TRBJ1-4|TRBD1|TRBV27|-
CASSPDRVRKLFF
TGTGCCAGCAGTCCCGACAGGGTTAGAAAACTGTTTTTT
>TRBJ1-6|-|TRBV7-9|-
CASSFGISSYNSPLHF
TGTGCCAGCAGCTTCGGGATAAGCTCCTATAATTCACCCCTCCACTTT
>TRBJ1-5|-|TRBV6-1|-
CASIRGGGGQPQHF
TGTGCCAGCATTCGAGGGGGGGGCGGGCAGCCCCAGCATTTT
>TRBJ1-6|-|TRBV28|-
CASSLKKAPLHF
TGTGCCAGCAGTTTAAAGAAGGCACCCCTCCACTTT
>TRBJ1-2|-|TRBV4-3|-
CASSQDLAGLSYGYTF
TGCGCCAGCAGCCAAGATTTAGCAGGGCTTAGTTATGGCTACACCTTC
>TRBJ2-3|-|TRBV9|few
CASSARLDTQYF
TGTGCCAGCAGCGCCCGGTTGGATACGCAGTATTTT
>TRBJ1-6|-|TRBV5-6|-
CASSLWTDLYSPLHF
TGTGCCAGCAGCTTGTGGACAGACCTATATTCACCCCTCCACTTT
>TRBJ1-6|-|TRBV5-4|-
CASSVREGAGGSPLHF
TGTGCCAGCAGCGTGAGGGAGGGAGCGGGAGGTTCACCCCTCCACTTT
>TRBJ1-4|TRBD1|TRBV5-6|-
CASSLYSGTGISEKLFF
TGTGCCAGCAGCTTATACTCCGGGACAGGGATTTCTGAAAAACTGTTTTTT
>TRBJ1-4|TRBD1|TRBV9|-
CASSVGQGAEKLFF
TGTGCCAGCAGCGTAGGACAGGGAGCCGAAAAACTGTTTTTT
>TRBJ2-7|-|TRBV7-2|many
CASSLAGPYEQYF
TGTGCCAGCAGCCTCGCAGGGCCCTACGAGCAGTACTTC
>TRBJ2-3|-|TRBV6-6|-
CASSITGFGTDTQYF
TGTGCCAGCAGTATCACAGGGTTTGGTACAGATACGCAGTATTTT
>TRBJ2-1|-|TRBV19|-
CASSRARLSEQFF
TGTGCCAGTAGTCGGGCTAGGTTGAGTGAGCAGTTCTTC
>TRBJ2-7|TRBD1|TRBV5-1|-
CASSQGQGPLEQYF
TGCGCCAGCAGCCAAGGACAGGGACCCCTCGAGCAGTACTTC
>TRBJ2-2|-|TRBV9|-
CASSESPVYTGELFF
TGTGCCAGCTCCGAGAGCCCTGTTTACACCGGGGAGCTGTTTTTT
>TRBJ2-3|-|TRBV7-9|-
CASSLDWVGDTQYF
TGTGCCAGCAGCTTAGATTGGGTCGGAGATACGCAGTATTTT
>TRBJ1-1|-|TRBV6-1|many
CASRTADWGTEAFF
TGTGCCAGCAGGACTGCCGACTGGGGGACTGAAGCTTTCTTT
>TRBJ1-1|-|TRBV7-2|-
CASKRGRGTLTEAFF
TGTGCCAGCAAGAGGGGCAGGGGAACTCTCACTGAAGCTTTCTTT
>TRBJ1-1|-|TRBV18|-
CASSPQAEGTEAFF
TGTGCCAGCTCACCACAGGCTGAAGGCACTGAAGCTTTCTTT
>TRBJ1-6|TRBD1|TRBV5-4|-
CASSSPGTGRLGNSPLHF
TGTGCCAGCAGCTCGCCTGGGACAGGGAGGTTGGGGAATTCACCCCTCCACTTT